The 20 T cell receptor beta chains below all came from one sample that was sequenced in a study of T cells in Graves' hyperthyroidism and ophthalmopathy (dated by TCRdb to about 2019). The receptor library was made with multiplex PCR. For sequencing, an Illumina HiSeq 2000 was employed. The TCR beta CDR3 regions were amplified from the RNA transcripts. A first-round RT-PCR of the TCR CDR3 used the HTBI primer set with the Qiagen OneStep RT-PCR kit. TCRdb trimmed the raw reads at Q25, called clones with MiXCR and kept productive beta chains. Each record represents a unique CDR3 protein, reported with the most common genes and DNA among its rows. The sample contains about 700,000 distinct CDR3 sequences, about 45% of them found a single time. The ten largest clones represent approximately 6.8% of the sample. Sequencing was carried out using peripheral blood or thyroid tissue (not recorded which). Source of these receptors: an adult man with Graves' disease, either hyperthyroidism or ophthalmopathy (not recorded which).

This clonotype was observed many times. The gene calls are TRBV6-1 and TRBJ1-5; D is unresolved. The CDR3 has 14 amino acids. Germline CDR1 is MNHNS and CDR2 is SASEGT. V lost 6 bases to trimming and J lost 2 bases, with 11 bases between them. CDR3 amino acids: CASRESTGNQPQHF. The CDR3 coding sequence is TGTGCCAGCAGGGAGTCCACTGGCAATCAGCCCCAGCATTTT.

This clonotype was picked up a small number of times. The V call is TRBV7-8, the J call TRBJ2-7, with D perhaps given as TRBD1 or TRBD2 (5 bases each). Trimming left V 5 bases short and J 3 bases short, with 17 bases between. The germline V gene has CDR1 SGHVS and CDR2 FQNEAQ. The CDR3 has 15 amino acids. The CDR3 DNA follows: TGTGCCAGCAGCCCGGGGCCTGGACTTCTCTACGAGCAGTACTTC. It translates to CASSPGPGLLYEQYF.

The chain recombines TRBV2 with TRBJ1-1; 12 bases are shared with TRBD1. In germline, CDR1 is SNHLY, CDR2 FYNNEI. This CDR3 has 16 amino acids. V lost 5 bases, J lost 7 bases, and 11 bases stayed unmatched. CDR3 region: CASSYGTGGGRDEAFF. The CDR3 DNA reads as TGTGCCAGCAGTTACGGGACAGGGGGCGGACGGGATGAAGCTTTCTTT.

This clonotype has more than one count but fewer than ten. The chain combines TRBV7-9 with TRBJ1-1; tentative D call: TRBD1 (5 bases). V lost 3 bases and J 1 base, leaving 9 bases between the germline ends. Per germline, CDR1 SEHNR and CDR2 FQNEAQ (reference sequence). The CDR3 loop spans 14 amino acids. In nucleotides, the CDR3 is TGTGCCAGCAGCTTCGTCGGGGGGAACACTGAAGCTTTCTTT. Residues: CASSFVGGNTEAFF.

The gene calls are TRBV7-9 and TRBJ1-5; possible D gene TRBD1, 5 bases. CDR3 size: 17 residues. CDR1 and CDR2 from the germline V gene are SEHNR and FQNEAQ (reference sequence). The V end lost 6 bases, the J end lost 2 bases, and 20 bases lay between the germline ends. CDR3 loop: CASSFLATRAGNQPQHF. Here the CDR3 DNA reads TGTGCCAGCAGTTTTCTGGCCACCAGGGCCGGCAATCAGCCCCAGCATTTT.

Ten or more counts support this clonotype. The chain has TRBV15 and TRBJ1-5; D is unresolved. The CDR3 totals 13 residues. Deletions cut 0 bases from V and 7 bases from J, with 7 bases between. Per the germline V gene, CDR1 is LNHNV and CDR2 is YYDKDF (reference sequence). In nucleotides, the CDR3 is TGTGCCACCAGCAGAGATTCTGGCCAGCCCCAGCATTTT. Amino acids: CATSRDSGQPQHF. Filled out from reference TRBV15 and TRBJ1-5, the complete variable domain reads DAMVIQNPRYQVTQFGKPVTLSCSQTLNHNVMYWYQQKSSQAPKLLFHYYDKDFNNEADTPDNFQSRRPNTSFCFLDIRSPGLGDTAMYLCATSRDSGQPQHFGDGTRLSIL.

On this clonotype: Likely a read error: the CDR3 ends without its conserved phenylalanine or tryptophan. The gene calls are TRBV6-5 and TRBJ1-6; 7 bases fit TRBD1. The CDR3 is made up of 14 amino acids. Germline V lookup: CDR1 MNHEY, CDR2 SVGAGI. CDR3 sequence reads: CANSLDRPYSPLHL. The CDR3 nucleotides are TGTGCCAACAGTTTGGACAGGCCTTATTCACCCCTCCACCTT.

The rearrangement joins TRBV2 to TRBJ1-1; a possible D gene is TRBD1 (5 bases). The CDR3 is 13 amino acids. From germline, CDR1 is SNHLY and CDR2 FYNNEI. V was shortened by 6 bases and J by 3 bases, with 11 bases between the two germline ends. This chain's CDR3 is CASRSGVDTEAFF. The CDR3 bases are TGTGCCAGCAGATCGGGGGTTGACACTGAAGCTTTCTTT.

A note on this clonotype: The CDR3 carries no conserved terminal phenylalanine or tryptophan, so it likely arises from a read error. The DNA is omitted, as the CDR3 cannot be located on it reliably, and the CDR3 follows TCRdb's listing. The chain recombines TRBV6-5 with TRBJ1-4; the D call of TRBD1 is as the table states it, not checked on the DNA. The V gene's germline CDR1 is MNHEY and CDR2 SVGAGI. The CDR3 is 10 residues long, ends included. CDR3 sequence: CAISAGQLNY.

The genes are TRBV5-1 and TRBJ1-2; D is unclear. This CDR3 has 14 residues. V lost 1 base, J lost 5 bases, and 12 bases lay in between. Germline V gene data show CDR1 as SGHRS and CDR2 as YFSETQ. The CDR3 sequence: CASSLSGEWYGYTF. The DNA of the CDR3 is TGCGCCAGCAGCTTGTCCGGGGAATGGTATGGCTACACCTTC.

Worth noting for this clonotype: A read error is possible here, since a much larger clone lies one base away. The genes are TRBV10-3 and TRBJ1-1; D may be TRBD1 (6 bases). The V end was cut by 5 bases, the J end by 2 bases, with 12 bases between. In germline, CDR1 is ENHRY, CDR2 SYGVKD. The CDR3 totals 14 residues. CDR3: CAISQDSINTEAFF. The CDR3 DNA sequence: TGTGCCATCAGTCAGGACAGCATAAACACTGAAGCTTTCTTT.

This clonotype was seen at least ten times. The chain carries TRBV15 and TRBJ1-3, with 8 bases fitting TRBD1. The germline V gene has CDR1 LNHNV and CDR2 YYDKDF (reference sequence). Trimming removed 0 bases from V and 4 bases from J; junction bases left unmatched: 5. There are 16 residues in the CDR3. The CDR3 region has the DNA TGTGCCACCAGCAGAGATGCGCAGGGGGCAGGAAACACCATATATTTT. Translated: CATSRDAQGAGNTIYF.

This clonotype was detected many times. The chain combines TRBV6-6 with TRBJ1-2; D unclear. There are 12 residues in the CDR3. CDR1 MNHNY and CDR2 SVGAGI come from the germline V gene (reference sequence). V shed 0 bases and J shed 8 bases, with 7 bases lying between them. The CDR3 DNA follows: TGTGCCAGCAGTTACTCGAGAGAGGGCTACACCTTC. This gives the protein CASSYSREGYTF.

The chain employs TRBV12-3 or TRBV12-4 and TRBJ1-5; D uncertain. CDR3 length equals 14 residues. Deletions cut 5 bases from V and 6 bases from J, with 14 bases between. CDR3 bases: TGTGCCAGCAGTCCTACCCCCGGCGGTCAGCCCCAGCATTTT. As protein: CASSPTPGGQPQHF.

This clonotype was seen at least ten times. V is TRBV29-1 and J is TRBJ1-2; D is ambiguous. Trimming cost V 7 bases and J 6 bases, with 9 bases left between them. The V gene's germline CDR1 is SQVTM and CDR2 ANQGSEA. The CDR3 covers 10 residues. CDR3 loop: CSALEDGYTF. DNA of the CDR3: TGCAGCGCCCTGGAGGATGGCTACACCTTC. The full variable domain, its missing parts supplied by reference TRBV29-1 and TRBJ1-2, is SAVISQKPSRDICQRGTSLTIQCQVDSQVTMMFWYRQQPGQSLTLIATANQGSEATYESGFVIDKFPISRPNLTFSTLTVSNMSPEDSSIYLCSALEDGYTFGSGTRLTVV.

This clonotype was seen many times. The gene calls are TRBV20-1 and TRBJ1-2, with 7 bases aligning to TRBD1. In germline, CDR1 is DFQATT, CDR2 SNEGSKA (reference sequence). The CDR3 extends over 13 amino acids. With V trimmed by 3 bases and J by 3 bases, 4 bases remained unmatched. For the CDR3, the DNA is TGCAGTGCTAGCGGCGACAGGGACTATGGCTACACCTTC. Protein: CSASGDRDYGYTF.

CDR3 loop: CASSSLPPRNTEAFF. CDR3 bases: TGTGCCAGCAGCTCGTTACCTCCCAGGAACACTGAAGCTTTCTTT. The rearrangement joins TRBV7-2 to TRBJ1-1, with D uncertain. Germline loops: CDR1 SGHTA, CDR2 FQGNSA. CDR3 size: 15 residues. V shed 4 bases and J shed 1 base, with 13 bases lying between them.

This clonotype was counted a single time. A much larger clone lies one base from this, so it may be a read error. V gene TRBV2 combines with J gene TRBJ1-5; a possible D gene is TRBD1 (5 bases). The CDR3 length is 14 residues. Trimming cost V 6 bases and J 3 bases, with 12 bases left between them. The germline gives CDR1 SNHLY, CDR2 FYNNEI. The CDR3 protein is CASRGRGDNQPQHF. In DNA, the CDR3 is TGTGCCAGCAGGGGGCGGGGAGACAATCAGCCCCAGCATTTT.

As concerns this clonotype: Possible read error: a much larger clone is one base away. The rearrangement links TRBV7-3 to TRBJ1-2, with D unclear. The germline V gene has CDR1 SGHTA and CDR2 FQGTGA. The germline V and J ends were trimmed by 0 bases and 4 bases, with 9 bases remaining between them. The CDR3 runs 14 residues. CDR3 residues: CASSLTRLGYGYTF. The CDR3 DNA follows: TGTGCCAGCAGCTTAACGCGACTTGGCTATGGCTACACCTTC.

This chain joins TRBV7-8 and TRBJ1-6; 10 nucleotides match TRBD1. The CDR3 extends over 15 amino acids. V was pared by 5 bases and J by 10 bases, with 8 bases of the junction left unmatched. Germline assignment: CDR1 SGHVS and CDR2 FQNEAQ. The DNA of the CDR3 is TGTGCCAGCAGCGGGGGGACAGGGGCCCACTCACCCCTCCACTTT. Translation gives CASSGGTGAHSPLHF.